These 14 T cell receptor beta chains were all obtained from the same sample, sequenced in a study of technical replicates of blood from a few donors. Clones were sequenced by immunoSEQ multiplex PCR, and TCRdb holds only the in-frame ones, with some missing. The sample contains 65,000 to 75,000 clones, around 88% of which appear only once. Sequencing was performed on PBMCs. Every receptor here comes from a human donor in good health. Some clones in this sample may be carry-over from other donors' samples.

CDR3: CASSPNSGSSYNEQFF. CDR3 DNA: TGTGCCAGCAGCCCCAATAGCGGGAGCTCCTACAATGAGCAGTTCTTC. The rearrangement links TRBV5-6 to TRBJ2-1; 9 bases are shared with TRBD2. The CDR3 loop spans 16 amino acids. In germline, CDR1 is SGHDT, CDR2 YYEEEE. V gave up 4 bases and J gave up 0 bases; unmatched junction bases: 5.

V usage is TRBV9 and J usage is TRBJ2-7; 7 nucleotides agree with TRBD2. Per germline, CDR1 SGDLS and CDR2 YYNGEE. This CDR3 spans 13 amino acids. Trimming cost V 2 bases and J 1 base; bases outside gene matches: 0. Here the CDR3 reads CASSVGGSYEQYF. The CDR3 DNA reads TGTGCCAGCAGCGTGGGAGGGTCCTACGAGCAGTACTTC.

This rearrangement joins TRBV11-3 to TRBJ1-3, with a tentative D call TRBD1 (5 bases). The CDR3 loop spans 12 amino acids. Germline V gene lookup returns CDR1 SGHNT and CDR2 YENEEA. V lost 8 bases to trimming and J lost 4 bases, with 9 bases between them. The CDR3 sequence: CASSGSGNTIYF. In nucleotides, the CDR3 is TGTGCCAGCTCAGGGTCCGGAAACACCATATATTTT.

J is TRBJ1-2 and V is TRBV10-3; TRBD1 agrees at 10 bases. The CDR3 is made up of 12 amino acids. Germline V gene sequence: CDR1 ENHRY, CDR2 SYGVKD. With 6 bases clipped from V and 10 bases from J, the junction kept 5 bases outside the gene matches. In DNA form, the CDR3 reads TGTGCCATCAGGGGGGGGACAGGGGACTACACCTTC. It specifies CAIRGGTGDYTF.

V usage is TRBV10-2 and J usage is TRBJ2-3, with D unclear. The CDR3 consists of 13 residues. The germline V gene encodes CDR1 WSHSY and CDR2 SAAADI. The V end was cut by 0 bases, the J end by 6 bases, with 7 bases between. The CDR3 DNA sequence: TGCGCCAGCAGTGAGTCGACTCCCGATACGCAGTATTTT. Translation: CASSESTPDTQYF.

The CDR3 DNA sequence: TGCAGCGCCTCAGGGGGCGCCGGAGAGACCCAGTACTTC. Its protein is CSASGGAGETQYF. The chain joins TRBV29-1 to TRBJ2-5, with 8 bases fitting TRBD1. Germline CDR1 and CDR2: SQVTM and ANQGSEA. The J segment lost 4 bases and the V segment lost 7 bases, leaving 8 bases of the junction unmatched. The CDR3 length is 13 residues.

The gene calls are TRBV30 and TRBJ2-7; D not certain. Germline CDR1 reads GTSNPN; CDR2 reads SVGIG (reference sequence). There are 13 residues in the CDR3. V was pared by 0 bases and J by 3 bases, with 9 bases between. The CDR3 here is CAWSVTPGYEQYF. The CDR3 DNA follows: TGTGCCTGGAGTGTAACCCCCGGCTACGAGCAGTACTTC.

This rearrangement joins TRBV5-1 to TRBJ1-3; 8 bases match TRBD1. V gave up 0 bases and J gave up 0 bases; unmatched junction bases: 2. The CDR3 loop spans 16 amino acids. Germline lookup yields CDR1 SGHRS and CDR2 YFSETQ. Written as DNA, the CDR3 is TGCGCCAGCAGCTTGGGGACAGGGAACTCTGGAAACACCATATATTTT. Residues: CASSLGTGNSGNTIYF.

This chain connects TRBV6-5 to TRBJ2-1; tentative D call: TRBD1 (6 bases). Germline assignment: CDR1 MNHEY and CDR2 SVGAGI. Trimming left V 3 bases short and J 7 bases short, with 13 bases between. The CDR3 sequence is 14 residues long. The CDR3, as DNA: TGTGCCAGCAGTTATACAGGGAGAGGTAATGAGCAGTTCTTC. Its protein product is CASSYTGRGNEQFF.

The chain uses TRBV7-9 and TRBJ2-2; D remains unclear. The CDR3 has 13 residues. Germline values: CDR1 SEHNR, CDR2 FQNEAQ (reference sequence). The V and J ends lost 4 bases and 6 bases respectively, with 9 bases between them. The CDR3 region is CASSSGGPGELFF. The CDR3 nucleotides read TGTGCCAGCAGCTCAGGTGGCCCCGGGGAGCTGTTTTTT. Drawing the rest from reference TRBV7-9 and TRBJ2-2, the complete variable domain is DTGVSQNPRHKITKRGQNVTFRCDPISEHNRLYWYRQTLGQGPEFLTYFQNEAQLEKSRLLSDRFSAERPKGSFSTLEIQRTEQGDSAMYLCASSSGGPGELFFGEGSRLTVL.

This clone was seen just once. The chain employs TRBV20-1 and TRBJ1-2; 10 bases are a match to TRBD1. V was pared by 6 bases and J by 8 bases, with 3 bases of the junction left unmatched. Germline lookup yields CDR1 DFQATT and CDR2 SNEGSKA (reference sequence). This CDR3 is 11 amino acids long. The CDR3 DNA is TGCAGTGCAGGGACAGGGGCCGGCTACACCTTC. Translating gives CSAGTGAGYTF.

The chain joins TRBV7-2 to TRBJ2-7; 7 bases fit TRBD2. Trimming took 5 bases from V and 4 from J; bases not matched to a gene: 5. CDR3 length: 13 residues. Germline V gene sequence: CDR1 SGHTA, CDR2 FQGNSA. The CDR3 loop reads CASSISAGYEQYF. The CDR3 nucleotides are TGTGCCAGCAGCATCTCAGCGGGGTACGAGCAGTACTTC. Drawing the rest from reference TRBV7-2 and TRBJ2-7, the complete variable domain is GAGVSQSPSNKVTEKGKDVELRCDPISGHTALYWYRQSLGQGLEFLIYFQGNSAPDKSGLPSDRFSAERTGGSVSTLTIQRTQQEDSAVYLCASSISAGYEQYFGPGTRLTVT.

V is TRBV4-3 and J is TRBJ2-3, with a tentative D call TRBD1 (5 bases). The CDR3 length is 15 residues. The V gene's germline CDR1 is LGHNA and CDR2 YSLEER. The V gene lost 0 bases and the J gene lost 0 bases, with 7 bases spanning the gap. As DNA, the CDR3 is TGCGCCAGCAGCCAAGATGGGGCCAGCACAGATACGCAGTATTTT. Its protein product is CASSQDGASTDTQYF.

This clone has just a few counts. The chain links TRBV30 to TRBJ1-5; unclear D gene. The CDR3 spans 13 residues. Germline-derived CDR1 and CDR2 are GTSNPN and SVGIG (reference sequence). Trimming cost V 1 base and J 7 bases, with 11 bases left between them. CDR3 nucleotide sequence: TGTGCCTGGAGTGCGAGTGAGGAACAGCCCCAGCATTTT. Its translation: CAWSASEEQPQHF.